The clone carrying this T cell receptor beta chain was counted at least ten times. Antigen: not known. The sample belongs to a study of T cells in Graves' hyperthyroidism and ophthalmopathy. Study conclusions and caveats: Stable hyperthyroidism was told apart from ophthalmopathy by a model built on 13 V-J features.

Uncontrolled infection, other autoimmune disease, pregnancy or lactation led to exclusion. For the diagnoses, clinical symptoms, serum thyroxine and TRAb, thyroid ultrasound and orbital computed tomography were used. CDR1 GTSNPN and CDR2 SVGIG come from the germline V gene (reference sequence). The V end lost 0 bases, the J end lost 7 bases, and 9 bases lay between the germline ends. The length of the CDR3 is 12 residues. The investigators amplified TCR beta CDR3 regions from RNA transcripts. During a first-round RT-PCR of the TCR CDR3, the HTBI primer set was used. A single record per CDR3 protein comes from TCRdb applying MiXCR to the multiplex PCR reads. The table records 200,000 to 300,000 distinct CDR3 sequences, about 15% of them present only once.

The receptor was derived from a woman between 18 and 29 years old with Graves' ophthalmopathy. This sequence joins TRBV30 and TRBJ1-1; D is uncertain. The specimen was blood. DNA of the CDR3: TGTGCCTGGAGTGTACGAGGGCTTGAAGCTTTCTTT. This codes for CAWSVRGLEAFF.